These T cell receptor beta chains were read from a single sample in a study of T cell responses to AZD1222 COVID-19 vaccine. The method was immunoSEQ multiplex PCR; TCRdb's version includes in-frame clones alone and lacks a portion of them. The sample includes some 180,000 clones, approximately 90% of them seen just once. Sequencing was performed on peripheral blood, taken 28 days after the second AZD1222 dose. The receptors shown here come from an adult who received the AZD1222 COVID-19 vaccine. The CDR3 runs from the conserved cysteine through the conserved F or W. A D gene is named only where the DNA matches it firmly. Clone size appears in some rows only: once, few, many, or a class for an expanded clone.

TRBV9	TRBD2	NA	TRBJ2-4	TGTGCCAGCAGCCCCGGGGGGGCTAGCGGGGGTCTAGCCAAAAACATTCAGTACTTC	CASSPGGASGGLAKNIQYF
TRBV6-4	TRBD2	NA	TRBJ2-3	TGTGCCAGCAGCCCAGCGGGAACCACAGATACGCAGTATTTT	CASSPAGTTDTQYF
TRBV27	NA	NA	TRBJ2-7	TGTGCCACCGCCGGGACGGGGACCTACGAGCAGTACTTC	CATAGTGTYEQYF
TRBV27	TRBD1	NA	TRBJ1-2	TGTGCCAGCAGAGGGACAGGGGATCGCGGTGGCTACACCTTC	CASRGTGDRGGYTF
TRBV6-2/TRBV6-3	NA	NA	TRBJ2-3	TGTGCCAGCAGTTACACGGCAGGGACTGTAAGAACAGATACGCAGTATTTT	CASSYTAGTVRTDTQYF
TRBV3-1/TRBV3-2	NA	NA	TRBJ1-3	TGTGCCAGCAGCCGAGGGGGGCCCTCTGGAAACACCATATATTTT	CASSRGGPSGNTIYF
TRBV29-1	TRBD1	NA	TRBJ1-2	TGCAGCGTCCGGACAGGGGGCTCTCGCGGCTACACCTTC	CSVRTGGSRGYTF
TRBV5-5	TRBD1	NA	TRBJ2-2	TGTGCCAGCAGCTTTAGGGGGACAGCAAACACCGGGGAGCTGTTTTTT	CASSFRGTANTGELFF
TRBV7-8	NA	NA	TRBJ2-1	TGTGCCAGCAGCTTCCAGGACAGCTACAATGAGCAGTTCTTC	CASSFQDSYNEQFF
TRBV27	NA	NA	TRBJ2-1	TGTGCCAGCAGTTTATACGCCTCCTATGGTGGGACCCTCTACAATGAGCAGTTCTTC	CASSLYASYGGTLYNEQFF
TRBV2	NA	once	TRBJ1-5	TGTGCCAGCCTAGAAGGGAATAATCAGCCCCAGCATTTT	CASLEGNNQPQHF
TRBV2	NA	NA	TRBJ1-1	TGTGCCAGCAGTGAATATTCAGGGAACACTGAAGCTTTCTTT	CASSEYSGNTEAFF
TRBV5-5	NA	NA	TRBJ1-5	TGTGCCAGCAGCTTGTCCCCGACAGTTACTAATCAGCCCCAGCATTTT	CASSLSPTVTNQPQHF
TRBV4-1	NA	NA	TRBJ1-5	TGCGCCAGCAGCCCTTGGGGGGCTCCGAATTTCAATCAGCCCCAGCATTTT	CASSPWGAPNFNQPQHF
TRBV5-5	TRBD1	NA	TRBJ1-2	TGTGCCAGCAGCTCAGGGGGGACCGGCTATGGCTACACCTTC	CASSSGGTGYGYTF
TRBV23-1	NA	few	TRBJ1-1	TGCGCCAGCAGTCAAACCCTTCCCGGGACCTCTGGGGACACTGAAGCTTTCTTT	CASSQTLPGTSGDTEAFF
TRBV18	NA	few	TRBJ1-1	TGTGCCAGCTCACCACAGACAGCATCGAACACTGAAGCTTTCTTT	CASSPQTASNTEAFF
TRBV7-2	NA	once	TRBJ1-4	TGTGCCAGCAGCTTAGCTGGGGCGAGGGAAAAACTGTTTTTT	CASSLAGAREKLFF
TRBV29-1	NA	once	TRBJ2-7	TGCAGCGCAATTACGAGGGTTTTCACCTACGAGCAGTACTTC	CSAITRVFTYEQYF
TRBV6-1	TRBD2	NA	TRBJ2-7	TGTGCCAGCAGTGAATCAGGGAGGGCGTACTTC	CASSESGRAYF
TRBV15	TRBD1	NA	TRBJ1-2	TGTGCCACCAGCAGAGTAGGACAGGATGGCTACACCTTC	CATSRVGQDGYTF
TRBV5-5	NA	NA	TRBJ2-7	TGTGCCAGCACCCCATATCAGGGTGGGTACGAGCAGTACTTC	CASTPYQGGYEQYF
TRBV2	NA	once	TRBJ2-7	TGTGCCAGCCAGAGGGACGGGGGCTCCTACGAGCAGTACTTC	CASQRDGGSYEQYF